What follows are 16 T cell receptor beta chains derived from one specimen sequenced in a study of OX40 agonist ivuxolimab in advanced cancers. The table came from immunoSEQ multiplex PCR; TCRdb's copy has only in-frame clones and leaves some out. The table records over 40,000 clones, more than 70% of them present only once. This specimen was CD4+ or CD8+ T cells sorted from blood, taken in a trial of the OX40 agonist ivuxolimab. The receptors originated from an adult with an advanced solid tumor such as melanoma, head and neck, liver or kidney cancer.

V usage is TRBV15 and J usage is TRBJ1-6; weak D call: TRBD1 (6 bases). The CDR3 totals 14 residues. Trimming took 1 base from V and 5 from J, leaving 6 bases between them. CDR1 and CDR2 (germline): LNHNV, YYDKDF (reference sequence). The CDR3 loop is CATSRGQDNSPLHF. CDR3 DNA: TGTGCCACCAGCAGAGGACAGGATAATTCACCCCTCCACTTT.

V is TRBV11-3 and J is TRBJ2-7; D gene unclear. There are 12 residues in the CDR3. Per the germline V gene, CDR1 is SGHNT and CDR2 is YENEEA. Between the trimmed V and J ends, which lost 4 bases and 0 bases, there was a span of 4 bases. The CDR3 protein is CASSSNSYEQYF. CDR3 bases: TGTGCCAGCAGCTCCAACTCCTACGAGCAGTACTTC.

V and J are TRBV5-6 and TRBJ2-1; 9 bases match TRBD1. Germline CDR1 reads SGHDT; CDR2 reads YYEEEE. Unmatched junction bases numbered 4, after V lost 3 bases and J lost 6 bases. The CDR3 runs to 14 residues. The CDR3 DNA reads as TGTGCCAGCAGCTGGGAGACAGGGGGCAATGAGCAGTTCTTC. Translated: CASSWETGGNEQFF.

The chain recombines TRBV6-1 with TRBJ1-5, with D unresolved. CDR1 and CDR2 from the germline V gene are MNHNS and SASEGT. This CDR3 is 13 amino acids long. Trimming pared 6 bases from V and 1 base from J, leaving 7 bases between. CDR3 sequence: CASREISNQPQHF. The CDR3 DNA reads as TGTGCCAGCAGGGAGATAAGCAATCAGCCCCAGCATTTT.

V and J are TRBV6-4 and TRBJ2-3; 12 nucleotides line up with TRBD2. V lost 4 bases and J lost 5; bases outside the gene matches: 16. Germline CDR1 and CDR2: MRHNA and SNTAGT. CDR3 length: 19 amino acids. CDR3 sequence reads: CASSAGEDLAGGPGDTQYF. As DNA, the CDR3 is TGTGCCAGCAGTGCGGGGGAAGACCTAGCGGGGGGGCCAGGAGATACGCAGTATTTT.

The chain is built from TRBV29-1 and TRBJ1-2; no reliable D call. CDR1 and CDR2 (germline): SQVTM, ANQGSEA. The ends were cut back, 3 bases at V and 8 bases at J, with 16 bases in the middle. CDR3 length equals 13 residues. CDR3 region: CSVDRGQVGGYTF. The DNA of the CDR3 is TGCAGCGTTGATCGTGGCCAGGTAGGCGGCTACACCTTC.

V and J are TRBV5-1 and TRBJ2-3; 7 bases are a match to TRBD1. The CDR3 has 13 amino acids. From germline, CDR1 is SGHRS and CDR2 YFSETQ. The V gene end was trimmed by 5 bases and the J gene end by 0 bases; junction bases not matched to a gene: 0. This CDR3 reads CASRGQSTDTQYF. The DNA for the CDR3 is TGCGCCAGCAGGGGACAGAGCACAGATACGCAGTATTTT. Complete variable domain (other parts from reference TRBV5-1 and TRBJ2-3): KAGVTQTPRYLIKTRGQQVTLSCSPISGHRSVSWYQQTPGQGLQFLFEYFSETQRNKGNFPGRFSGRQFSNSRSEMNVSTLELGDSALYLCASRGQSTDTQYFGPGTRLTVL.

This sequence joins TRBV7-8 and TRBJ1-2; the match to TRBD1 covers 8 bases. CDR1 and CDR2 from the germline V gene are SGHVS and FQNEAQ. The V gene end was trimmed by 0 bases and the J gene end by 3 bases; junction bases not matched to a gene: 0. CDR3 length: 14 residues. The CDR3 protein is CASSLADRDYGYTF. CDR3 sequence (DNA): TGTGCCAGCAGCTTAGCGGACAGGGACTATGGCTACACCTTC.

The chain links TRBV5-6 to TRBJ2-5; D ambiguous. Trimming left V 2 bases short and J 5 bases short, with 4 bases between. CDR3 size: 11 residues. The V gene's germline CDR1 is SGHDT and CDR2 YYEEEE. The CDR3 reads CASSFLETQYF. The CDR3 nucleotides are TGTGCCAGCAGCTTCTTGGAGACCCAGTACTTC.

The rearrangement links TRBV11-2 to TRBJ2-2; unclear D gene. The germline V gene has CDR1 SGHAT and CDR2 FQNNGV. The V end was cut by 5 bases, the J end by 7 bases, with 11 bases between. The CDR3 has 13 residues. CDR3 DNA sequence: TGTGCCAGCAGCCCGCAGTTTGGCGGGGAGCTGTTTTTT. This codes for CASSPQFGGELFF.

The chain is built from TRBV2 and TRBJ1-3; 9 bases map to TRBD1. CDR3 length: 17 amino acids. CDR1 and CDR2 (germline): SNHLY, FYNNEI. Trimming removed 8 bases from V and 2 bases from J; junction bases left unmatched: 13. The CDR3 region has the DNA TGTGCCAGCCGCCCACCCCCGGGACAGGGCGCTGGAAACACCATATATTTT. Its protein product is CASRPPPGQGAGNTIYF.

CDR3 sequence (DNA): TGTGCCAGCAGCTTAGTTGAGACAGTAAGTTACGAGCAGTACTTC. It encodes CASSLVETVSYEQYF. The V call is TRBV7-9, the J call TRBJ2-7; tentative D call: TRBD1 (5 bases). The length of the CDR3 is 15 residues. Germline V CDR1 and CDR2: SEHNR, FQNEAQ (reference sequence). Trimming pared 1 base from V and 4 bases from J, leaving 14 bases between.

The J gene is TRBJ2-5, the V gene TRBV28, with a tentative D call TRBD1 (6 bases). CDR1 MDHEN and CDR2 SYDVKM come from the germline V gene. Trimming removed 4 bases from V and 2 bases from J, with 11 bases in between. The CDR3 consists of 14 residues. The CDR3 bases are TGTGCCAGCAGTTCTCCCGACAGGCAAGAGACCCAGTACTTC. Amino acid sequence: CASSSPDRQETQYF.

This sequence joins TRBV9 and TRBJ2-7, with D perhaps matching TRBD1 (6 bases). Germline V lookup: CDR1 SGDLS, CDR2 YYNGEE. Trimming removed 0 bases at V and 4 bases at J, with 14 bases between. The CDR3 length is 15 residues. The CDR3, as DNA: TGTGCCAGCAGCGTAGGAGGGGGAGCAACGTACGAGCAGTACTTC. Residues: CASSVGGGATYEQYF.

The chain carries TRBV25-1 and TRBJ2-1, with D possibly being TRBD2 (6 bases). Germline assignment: CDR1 MGHDK and CDR2 SYGVNS. Trimming took 0 bases from V and 5 from J, leaving 11 bases between them. The CDR3 sequence is 15 residues long. For the CDR3, the DNA is TGTGCCAGCAGTGAATACCGCGGGGCCAACAATGAGCAGTTCTTC. This translates into CASSEYRGANNEQFF.

The V gene is TRBV7-3, the J gene TRBJ2-7; 10 bases align to TRBD1. Germline CDR1 SGHTA, CDR2 FQGTGA. With V trimmed by 1 base and J by 2 bases, 2 bases remained unmatched. The CDR3 length is 15 residues. The CDR3, as DNA: TGTGCCAGCAGCTTAAGAGGGACAGGGGCCTACGAGCAGTACTTC. Its protein product is CASSLRGTGAYEQYF.